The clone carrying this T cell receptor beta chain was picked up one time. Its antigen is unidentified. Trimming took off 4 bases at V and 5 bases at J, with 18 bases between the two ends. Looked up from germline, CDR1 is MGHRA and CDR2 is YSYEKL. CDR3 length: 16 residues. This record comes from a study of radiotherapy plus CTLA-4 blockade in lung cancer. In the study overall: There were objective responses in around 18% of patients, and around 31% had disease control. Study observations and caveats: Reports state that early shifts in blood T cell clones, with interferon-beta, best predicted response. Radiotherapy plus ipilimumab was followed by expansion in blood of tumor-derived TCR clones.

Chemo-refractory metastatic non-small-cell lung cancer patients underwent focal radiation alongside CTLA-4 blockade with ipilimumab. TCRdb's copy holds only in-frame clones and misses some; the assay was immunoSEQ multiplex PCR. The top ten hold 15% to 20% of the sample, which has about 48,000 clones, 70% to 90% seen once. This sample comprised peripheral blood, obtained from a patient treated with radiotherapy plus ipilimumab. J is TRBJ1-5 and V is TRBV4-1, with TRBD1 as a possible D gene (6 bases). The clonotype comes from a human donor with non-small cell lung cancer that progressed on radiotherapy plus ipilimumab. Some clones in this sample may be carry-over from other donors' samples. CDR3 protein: CASSPLGVTGYQPQHF. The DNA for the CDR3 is TGCGCCAGCAGCCCCCTAGGAGTGACAGGTTATCAGCCCCAGCATTTT.